The next 14 T cell receptor beta chains were all read from a single sample in a study of blood T cell repertoires in COVID-19. TCRdb's table, derived via immunoSEQ multiplex PCR, lists solely in-frame clones and lacks some. The sample contains approximately 350,000 clones, around 83% of which appear only once. Sequencing input: PBMCs or T cells enriched from blood (not recorded which). The origin of the receptors is a woman in her forties or fifties who had recovered from COVID-19.

This rearrangement joins TRBV6-1 to TRBJ1-3, with D perhaps matching TRBD1 (6 bases). The V and J ends lost 1 base and 4 bases respectively, with 14 bases between them. CDR1 and CDR2 (germline): MNHNS, SASEGT. This CDR3 is 16 amino acids long. CDR3 loop: CASSEVQGSQGNTIYF. CDR3 in DNA: TGTGCCAGCAGTGAAGTTCAGGGGTCGCAAGGAAACACCATATATTTT.

The chain links TRBV3-1 (or the pseudogene TRBV3-2) to TRBJ1-2; D is unclear. Looked up from germline, CDR1 is LGHDT and CDR2 is YNNKEL (reference sequence). Trimming left V 4 bases short and J 9 bases short, with 18 bases between. CDR3 size: 14 residues. The CDR3 DNA is TGTGCCAGCAGCCTCTCGAAATCGAGGGATCGCTACACCTTC. It encodes CASSLSKSRDRYTF.

The rearrangement uses TRBV4-3 and TRBJ2-7, with a possible D match to TRBD2 (6 bases). V lost 3 bases to trimming and J lost 2 bases, with 17 bases between them. CDR3 length: 16 residues. The germline CDR1 and CDR2 sequences are LGHNA and YSLEER. CDR3 amino acids: CASSHALAVTTYEQYF. As DNA, the CDR3 is TGCGCCAGCAGCCATGCACTAGCAGTTACGACCTACGAGCAGTACTTC.

This clone appeared a single time. The J gene is TRBJ1-5, the V gene TRBV5-8, with D possibly being TRBD1 (6 bases). CDR1 and CDR2 (germline): SGHTS, YDEGEE. This CDR3 comprises 16 residues. Trimming took off 4 bases at V and 2 bases at J, with 16 bases between the two ends. CDR3 amino acids: CASSTNRQVGNQPQHF. The CDR3 region has the DNA TGTGCCAGCAGCACAAACCGACAGGTCGGCAATCAGCCCCAGCATTTT.

As DNA, the CDR3 is TGTGCCAGAAGCCCGGCGGGTCGATACAATGAGCAGTTCTTC. Amino acids: CARSPAGRYNEQFF. J is TRBJ2-1 and V is TRBV5-3, with D perhaps TRBD2 (5 bases). TRBV5-3 falls under the ORF class, with uncertain function. This CDR3 has 14 amino acids. V was clipped by 4 bases and J by 4 bases, with 12 bases between them.

This clone has a single count. The genes are TRBV5-1 and TRBJ2-2; TRBD2 agrees at 7 bases. The CDR3 is 14 amino acids. V trimming: 4 bases; J trimming: 8 bases; junction bases outside the gene matches: 8. CDR1 and CDR2 from the germline V gene are SGHRS and YFSETQ. DNA of the CDR3: TGCGCCAGCAGCCCTCGGTCGGGGGGAGGGGAGCTGTTTTTT. Residues: CASSPRSGGGELFF.

This clone appeared once. The chain employs TRBV7-9 and TRBJ1-3, with D unresolved. The CDR3 covers 13 residues. Germline assignment: CDR1 SEHNR and CDR2 FQNEAQ (reference sequence). The V gene lost 10 bases and the J gene lost 0 bases, with 10 bases spanning the gap. Here the CDR3 reads CAKQIGSGNTIYF. In DNA, the CDR3 is TGTGCCAAACAGATCGGCTCTGGAAACACCATATATTTT.

The chain is built from TRBV7-3 and TRBJ1-2; perhaps TRBD1 as D (6 bases). This CDR3 spans 15 amino acids. CDR1 SGHTA and CDR2 FQGTGA come from the germline V gene. Trimming cost V 6 bases and J 7 bases, with 21 bases left between them. CDR3 sequence reads: CASRSPSGTRSGYTF. DNA for the CDR3: TGTGCCAGCAGGTCGCCATCCGGGACAAGATCTGGCTACACCTTC.

This clone has just a few counts. This rearrangement joins TRBV18 to TRBJ1-2; D remains ambiguous. The CDR3 has 14 residues. In germline, CDR1 is KGHSH, CDR2 LQKENI. V gave up 3 bases and J gave up 3 bases, with 11 bases separating them. CDR3 in amino acids: CASSPSVVDYGYTF. Here the CDR3 DNA reads TGTGCCAGCTCACCCTCAGTGGTGGACTATGGCTACACCTTC.

The chain carries TRBV5-4 and TRBJ2-7, with a weak D call TRBD2 (6 bases). In germline, CDR1 is SGHNT, CDR2 YYREEE (reference sequence). Trimming took off 5 bases at V and 0 bases at J, with 15 bases between the two ends. This CDR3 is 15 amino acids long. The CDR3 loop reads CASSLLGGSSYEQYF. CDR3 DNA: TGTGCCAGCAGTCTCCTCGGGGGATCCTCCTACGAGCAGTACTTC.

This clone was picked up one time. The chain links TRBV6-5 to TRBJ1-1; no clear D. The germline V and J ends were trimmed by 6 bases and 0 bases, with 8 bases remaining between them. The CDR3 length is 13 residues. From germline, CDR1 is MNHEY and CDR2 SVGAGI. Written as DNA, the CDR3 is TGTGCCAGCAGATCCCATTTGAACACTGAAGCTTTCTTT. Its protein product is CASRSHLNTEAFF.

The V gene is TRBV4-3, the J gene TRBJ1-1; a weak D match, TRBD1 (5 bases). Germline CDR1 is LGHNA and CDR2 is YSLEER. The CDR3 is 15 residues long. The V end was cut by 0 bases, the J end by 8 bases, with 16 bases between. In DNA, the CDR3 is TGCGCCAGCAGCCAAGATCTTGTAGGTAGGGGCGAAGCTTTCTTT. This codes for CASSQDLVGRGEAFF.

V is TRBV3-1 (or the pseudogene TRBV3-2) and J is TRBJ1-1; 8 nucleotides match TRBD1. CDR1 and CDR2 from the germline V gene are LGHDT and YNNKEL (reference sequence). V shed 4 bases and J 4 bases; nucleotides not matched to a gene: 5. There are 14 residues in the CDR3. CDR3 bases: TGTGCCAGCAGCCCTGGACAGGGCCCCACTGAAGCTTTCTTT. This translates into CASSPGQGPTEAFF.

The CDR3 here is CASSVGGGDSPLHF. The CDR3 DNA sequence: TGTGCCAGCAGCGTAGGGGGGGGCGATTCACCCCTCCACTTT. The chain is built from TRBV9 and TRBJ1-6, with D maybe TRBD1 (6 bases). From germline, CDR1 is SGDLS and CDR2 YYNGEE. The CDR3 has 14 amino acids. V lost 0 bases, J lost 8 bases, and 9 bases lay in between.